The T cell receptor (beta chain) under discussion was sequenced for a study of blood T cells in healthy people across ages. In the case of this clonotype: The target antigen is unknown. The junction departs from germline at one end; a sequencing error may be responsible.

The study, taken as a whole, reports: Relative to aged donors, long-lived donors carried more naive CD4+ cells and displayed higher diversity. The fall in TCR beta diversity per million T cells was roughly linear with age.

Per sample, a minimum of 6.5 million PBMCs were isolated. Germline CDR1 is MNHNY and CDR2 is SVGAGI (reference sequence). This CDR3 has 14 residues. Together with a sample-barcoded 5' primer, a J-beta primer mix was included in a second PCR lasting about 7 to 12 cycles. Every cDNA was tagged by a template-switch adaptor with 12 random nucleotides. TCRdb used MiXCR to reprocess the 5' RACE reads, holding one entry per CDR3 protein. Here the sample spans about 970,000 distinct CDR3 sequences, about 51% being singletons. The receptor was isolated from a woman aged 60-75 years in good health. Sequenced: blood. This rearrangement joins TRBV6-6 to TRBJ2-6; D is undetermined. The CDR3 loop is CATSGPMGANVLTF. The CDR3 DNA follows: TGTGCCACCAGTGGTCCGATGGGGGCCAACGTCCTGACTTTC.